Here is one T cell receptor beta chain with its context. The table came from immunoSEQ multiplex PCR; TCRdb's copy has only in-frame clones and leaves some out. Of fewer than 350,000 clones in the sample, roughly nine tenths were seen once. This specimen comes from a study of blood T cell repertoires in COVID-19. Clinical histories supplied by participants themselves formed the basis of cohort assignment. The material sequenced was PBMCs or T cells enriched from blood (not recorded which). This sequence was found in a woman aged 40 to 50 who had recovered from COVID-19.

DNA of the CDR3: TGTGCCTGGAAACAACAGGGCCGCGGGGATACGCAGTATTTT. Protein product: CAWKQQGRGDTQYF. This sequence joins TRBV30 and TRBJ2-3; tentatively, D is TRBD1 (6 bases). V lost 4 bases, J lost 6 bases, and 17 bases lay in between. The germline V gene has CDR1 GTSNPN and CDR2 SVGIG (reference sequence). The CDR3 loop spans 14 amino acids.